The sequence of this T cell receptor beta chain was determined in a study of post-analysis software for immune sequencing data. CDR1 MDHEN and CDR2 SYDVKM come from the germline V gene. CDR3 length equals 19 residues. The V gene lost 3 bases and the J gene lost 0 bases, with 18 bases spanning the gap. TCR beta cDNA libraries had unique molecular identifiers. TCRdb re-derived calls from the PCR reads in MiXCR, one entry per CDR3 protein. The sample includes hundreds of thousands of distinct CDR3 sequences, roughly 27% seen only once; the top ten take 0.56%. A note on this clonotype: The antigen is undetermined.

Broader study findings: With TRBV5-6, TRBV5-1 and TRBV20-1 included, about five TRBV segments were more frequent in patients than in controls. Comparison with controls showed significantly lower normalized Chao1 diversity in multiple sclerosis patients.

This chain joins TRBV28 and TRBJ2-6; D not resolved. This TCR came from a girl aged 10 to 17 with multiple sclerosis. The sequenced material came from blood. CDR3 sequence: CASSFPPLGTVSGANVLTF. In nucleotides, the CDR3 is TGTGCCAGCAGTTTCCCTCCCCTGGGTACAGTCTCTGGGGCCAACGTCCTGACTTTC.